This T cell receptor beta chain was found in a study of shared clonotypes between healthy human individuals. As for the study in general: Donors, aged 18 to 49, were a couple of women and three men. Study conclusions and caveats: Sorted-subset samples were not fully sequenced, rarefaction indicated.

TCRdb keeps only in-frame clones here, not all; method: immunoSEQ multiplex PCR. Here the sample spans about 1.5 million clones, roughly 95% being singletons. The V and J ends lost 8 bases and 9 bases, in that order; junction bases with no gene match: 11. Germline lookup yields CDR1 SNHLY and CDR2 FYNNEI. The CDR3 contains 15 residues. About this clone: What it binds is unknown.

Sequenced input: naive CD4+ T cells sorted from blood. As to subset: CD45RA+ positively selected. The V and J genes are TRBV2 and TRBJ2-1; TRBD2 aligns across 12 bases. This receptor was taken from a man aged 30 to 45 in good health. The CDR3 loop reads CASPSGRAGYCEQFF. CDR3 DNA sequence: TGTGCCAGCCCTAGCGGGAGGGCCGGGTACTGTGAGCAGTTCTTC.